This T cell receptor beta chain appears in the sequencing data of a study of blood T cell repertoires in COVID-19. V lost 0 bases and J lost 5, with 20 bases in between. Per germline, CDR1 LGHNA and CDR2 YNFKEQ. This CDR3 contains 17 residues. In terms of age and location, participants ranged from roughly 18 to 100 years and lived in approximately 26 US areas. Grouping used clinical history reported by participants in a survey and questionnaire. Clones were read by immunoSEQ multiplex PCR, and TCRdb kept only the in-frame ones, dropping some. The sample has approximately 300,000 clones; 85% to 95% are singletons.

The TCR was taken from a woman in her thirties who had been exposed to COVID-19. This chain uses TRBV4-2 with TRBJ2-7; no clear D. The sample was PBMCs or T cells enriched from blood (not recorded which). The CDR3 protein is CASSQDGGELRLDEQYF. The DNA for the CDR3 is TGTGCCAGCAGCCAAGATGGCGGCGAGCTAAGGCTGGACGAGCAGTACTTC.